The TCR beta chain under discussion was sequenced for a study of CD8 T cells in ankylosing spondylitis. Study-wide results and limits: Ankylosing spondylitis blood appeared to carry a characteristic TCR beta motif of under ten highly homologous variants.

Trimming shortened V by 2 bases and J by 0 bases, and 14 bases separated the two germline ends. The CDR3 sequence is 17 residues long. Germline values: CDR1 SNHLY, CDR2 FYNNEI. 5'-RACE, quantitative and with molecular barcodes, yielded the TCR beta libraries. One entry per CDR3 protein results from TCRdb running MiXCR on the 5' RACE reads. Of about 220,000 distinct CDR3 sequences in the sample, about 17% were seen once. This clonotype was picked up a small number of times. The target antigen is unknown. J is TRBJ1-5 and V is TRBV2; D ambiguous. Sequences were obtained from blood, either unsorted or a sorted T cell fraction (not recorded which). This clonotype was obtained from a male donor with ankylosing spondylitis. CDR3 sequence reads: CASSEWLGLDSNQPQHF. DNA for the CDR3: TGTGCCAGCAGTGAATGGCTAGGGTTAGATAGCAATCAGCCCCAGCATTTT.